These T cell receptor beta chains were read from a single sample in a study of regulatory T cells in long-lasting Graves disease. MiXCR, applied by TCRdb to the multiplex PCR reads, yields one record per CDR3 protein. Here the sample spans a few hundred thousand distinct CDR3 sequences, about 20% being singletons. Sequences were derived from peripheral blood mononuclear cells (PBMCs), sampled when the disease was refractory, from a patient treated with antithyroid drugs. The source is a female donor with Graves disease. Both conserved end residues are part of each CDR3. The order of the fields is clone size, V gene, J gene, D gene, CDR3 protein, CDR3 DNA. A D gene is named only where the DNA matches it firmly. Expanded clones are given a class, and other clones once, few, many or no size at all.

clone_size: NA; v_call: TRBV5-8; j_call: TRBJ1-2; d_call: TRBD1; cdr3_aa: CASTIPGQGYGYTF; cdr3_nt: TGTGCCAGCACCATCCCAGGACAGGGCTATGGCTACACCTTC
clone_size: NA; v_call: TRBV3-1; j_call: TRBJ2-7; d_call: NA; cdr3_aa: CASSQEAEQYF; cdr3_nt: TGTGCCAGCAGCCAAGAAGCCGAGCAGTACTTC
clone_size: few; v_call: TRBV18; j_call: TRBJ2-4; d_call: NA; cdr3_aa: CASSPPKVKNIQYF; cdr3_nt: TGTGCCAGCTCACCACCGAAAGTGAAAAACATTCAGTACTTC
clone_size: NA; v_call: TRBV6-4; j_call: TRBJ2-4; d_call: TRBD1; cdr3_aa: CASSRTGGAKNIQYF; cdr3_nt: TGTGCCAGCAGCCGGACAGGGGGGGCCAAAAACATTCAGTACTTC
clone_size: few; v_call: TRBV5-1; j_call: TRBJ2-1; d_call: TRBD1; cdr3_aa: CASSLVRGLERDNEQFF; cdr3_nt: TGCGCCAGCAGCTTGGTCAGGGGGTTAGAGCGCGACAATGAGCAGTTCTTC
clone_size: many; v_call: TRBV28; j_call: TRBJ2-7; d_call: NA; cdr3_aa: CASSLSQRTLVGEQYF; cdr3_nt: TGTGCCAGCAGTTTATCCCAACGGACACTGGTTGGCGAGCAGTACTTC
clone_size: few; v_call: TRBV30; j_call: TRBJ1-2; d_call: NA; cdr3_aa: CAWADQGGYGYTF; cdr3_nt: TGTGCCTGGGCCGATCAGGGAGGCTATGGCTACACCTTC
clone_size: few; v_call: TRBV7-2; j_call: TRBJ2-7; d_call: NA; cdr3_aa: CASSLTLGLGEQYF; cdr3_nt: TGTGCCAGCAGCCTGACCCTAGGGTTGGGGGAGCAGTACTTC
clone_size: few; v_call: TRBV5-1; j_call: TRBJ2-2; d_call: NA; cdr3_aa: CASSLVLGDTGELFF; cdr3_nt: TGCGCCAGCAGCTTGGTCCTAGGGGACACCGGGGAGCTGTTTTTT
clone_size: many; v_call: TRBV2; j_call: TRBJ1-2; d_call: NA; cdr3_aa: CASSRGAPNYGYTF; cdr3_nt: TGTGCCAGCAGCCGGGGGGCCCCAAACTATGGCTACACCTTC
clone_size: NA; v_call: TRBV4-2; j_call: TRBJ2-5; d_call: NA; cdr3_aa: CASSQDLVFPKETQYF; cdr3_nt: TGTGCCAGCAGCCAAGATCTGGTATTCCCTAAAGAGACCCAGTACTTC
clone_size: once; v_call: TRBV11-2; j_call: TRBJ2-5; d_call: NA; cdr3_aa: CASSFYEQETQYF; cdr3_nt: TGTGCCAGCAGCTTTTACGAGCAAGAGACCCAGTACTTC